This record looks at one T cell receptor (beta chain) sequence and its context. Antigen specificity is unknown. The CDR3 totals 15 residues. The V and J ends lost 5 bases and 4 bases respectively, with 16 bases between them. Germline V lookup: CDR1 KGHSH, CDR2 LQKENI. This specimen comes from a study of blood T cells in healthy people across ages. Study-wide results and caveats: It was the long-lived donors that had more naive CD4+ cells and higher diversity than aged donors. It was held that diversity estimates obtained from one million T cells represented underestimates.

Each of the donors had around 9 milliliters of peripheral blood drawn into EDTA-treated Vacutainer tubes. Through a sample-barcoded 5' primer and a J-beta primer mix, a second PCR was run for roughly 7 to 11 cycles. TCRdb processed the 5' RACE reads anew with MiXCR; each CDR3 protein has one entry. This sample carries 1.5 million to 2 million distinct CDR3 sequences, roughly 27% of them seen once, and the ten largest clones take roughly 8%. This TCR came from a woman in her twenties or thirties in good health. The sequencing sample was made of blood. The genes are TRBV18 and TRBJ2-3; possible D gene TRBD1, 8 bases. CDR3 sequence: CASSATGGAADTQYF. The DNA for the CDR3 is TGTGCCAGCTCAGCCACAGGGGGGGCCGCAGATACGCAGTATTTT. The full variable domain, with the rest looked up from reference TRBV18 and TRBJ2-3, is NAGVMQNPRHLVRRRGQEARLRCSPMKGHSHVYWYRQLPEEGLKFMVYLQKENIIDESGMPKERFSAEFPKEGPSILRIQQVVRGDSAAYFCASSATGGAADTQYFGPGTRLTVL.